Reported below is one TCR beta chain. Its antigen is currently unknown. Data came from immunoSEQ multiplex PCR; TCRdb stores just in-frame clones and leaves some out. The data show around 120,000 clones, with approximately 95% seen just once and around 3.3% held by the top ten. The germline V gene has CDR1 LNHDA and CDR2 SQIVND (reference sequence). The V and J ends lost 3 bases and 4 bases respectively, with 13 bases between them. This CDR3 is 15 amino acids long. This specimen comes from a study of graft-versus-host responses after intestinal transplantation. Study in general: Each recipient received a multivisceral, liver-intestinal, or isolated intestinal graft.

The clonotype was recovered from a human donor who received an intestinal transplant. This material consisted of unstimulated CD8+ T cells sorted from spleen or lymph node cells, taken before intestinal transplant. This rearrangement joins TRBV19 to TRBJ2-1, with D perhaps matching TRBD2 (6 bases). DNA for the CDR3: TGTGCCAGTAGTATTTCGGCGGGACCGTACAATGAGCAGTTCTTC. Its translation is CASSISAGPYNEQFF.